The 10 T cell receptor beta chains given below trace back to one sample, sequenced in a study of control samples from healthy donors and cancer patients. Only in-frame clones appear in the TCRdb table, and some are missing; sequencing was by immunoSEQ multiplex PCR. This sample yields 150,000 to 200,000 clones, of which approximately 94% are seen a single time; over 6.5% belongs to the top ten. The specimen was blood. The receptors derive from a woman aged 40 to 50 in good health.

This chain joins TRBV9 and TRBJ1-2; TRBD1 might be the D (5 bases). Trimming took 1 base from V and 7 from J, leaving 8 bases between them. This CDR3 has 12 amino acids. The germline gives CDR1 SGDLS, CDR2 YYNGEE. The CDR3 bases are TGTGCCAGCAGCGTATCAGGGTTTGGCTACACCTTC. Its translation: CASSVSGFGYTF.

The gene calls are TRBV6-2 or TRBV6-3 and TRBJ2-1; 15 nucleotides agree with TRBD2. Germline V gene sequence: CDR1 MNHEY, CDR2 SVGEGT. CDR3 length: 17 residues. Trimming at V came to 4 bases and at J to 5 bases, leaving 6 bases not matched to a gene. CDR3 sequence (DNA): TGTGCCAGCAGTTTCGGGACTAGCGGGGGGCGACACAATGAGCAGTTCTTC. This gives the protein CASSFGTSGGRHNEQFF.

The chain's CDR3 is CASSLAGETQYF. The CDR3 DNA sequence: TGTGCCAGCAGCTTAGCAGGAGAGACCCAGTACTTC. The chain joins TRBV7-9 to TRBJ2-5; no clear D. V was pared by 0 bases and J by 4 bases, with 3 bases between. The CDR3 loop spans 12 amino acids. CDR1 is SEHNR, CDR2 FQNEAQ, per germline (reference sequence). The variable domain in full, with the rest retrieved from reference TRBV7-9 and TRBJ2-5, is DTGVSQNPRHKITKRGQNVTFRCDPISEHNRLYWYRQTLGQGPEFLTYFQNEAQLEKSRLLSDRFSAERPKGSFSTLEIQRTEQGDSAMYLCASSLAGETQYFGPGTRLLVL.

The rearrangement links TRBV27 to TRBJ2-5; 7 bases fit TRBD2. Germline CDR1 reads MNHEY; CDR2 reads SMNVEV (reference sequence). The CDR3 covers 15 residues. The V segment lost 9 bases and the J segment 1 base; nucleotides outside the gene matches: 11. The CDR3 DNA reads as TGTGCCAGTGGCGGGGGTAGGACCATCCAAGAGACCCAGTACTTC. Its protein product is CASGGGRTIQETQYF.

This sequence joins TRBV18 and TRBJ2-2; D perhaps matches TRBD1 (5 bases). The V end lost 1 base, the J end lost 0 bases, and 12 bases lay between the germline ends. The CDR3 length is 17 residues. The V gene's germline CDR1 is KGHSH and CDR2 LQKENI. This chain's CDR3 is CASSPLQGSANTGELFF. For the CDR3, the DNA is TGTGCCAGCTCACCACTTCAGGGTTCGGCGAACACCGGGGAGCTGTTTTTT.

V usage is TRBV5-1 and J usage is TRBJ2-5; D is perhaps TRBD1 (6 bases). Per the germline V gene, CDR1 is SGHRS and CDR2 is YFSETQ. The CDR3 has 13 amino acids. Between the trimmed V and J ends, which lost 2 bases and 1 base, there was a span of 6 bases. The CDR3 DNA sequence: TGCGCCAGCAGCTTACAGGGCCAAGAGACCCAGTACTTC. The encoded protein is CASSLQGQETQYF. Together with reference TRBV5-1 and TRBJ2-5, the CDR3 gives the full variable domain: KAGVTQTPRYLIKTRGQQVTLSCSPISGHRSVSWYQQTPGQGLQFLFEYFSETQRNKGNFPGRFSGRQFSNSRSEMNVSTLELGDSALYLCASSLQGQETQYFGPGTRLLVL.

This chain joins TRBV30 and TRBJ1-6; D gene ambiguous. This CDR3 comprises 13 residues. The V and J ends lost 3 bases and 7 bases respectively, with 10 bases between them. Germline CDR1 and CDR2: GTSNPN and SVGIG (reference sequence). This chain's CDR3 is CAWRTEQNSPLHF. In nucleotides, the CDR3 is TGTGCCTGGAGAACGGAACAAAATTCACCCCTCCACTTT.

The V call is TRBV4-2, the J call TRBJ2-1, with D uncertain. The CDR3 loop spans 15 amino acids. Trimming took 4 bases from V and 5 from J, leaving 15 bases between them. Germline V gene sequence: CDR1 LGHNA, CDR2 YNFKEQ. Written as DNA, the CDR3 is TGTGCCAGCAGCCCTACTTTGGAAACCAACAATGAGCAGTTCTTC. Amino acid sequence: CASSPTLETNNEQFF.

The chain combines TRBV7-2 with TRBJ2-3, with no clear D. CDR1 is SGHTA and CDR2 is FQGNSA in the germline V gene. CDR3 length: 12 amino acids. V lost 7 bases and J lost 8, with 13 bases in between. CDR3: CASTLEVSTQYF. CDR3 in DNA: TGTGCCAGCACCCTAGAAGTCAGTACGCAGTATTTT. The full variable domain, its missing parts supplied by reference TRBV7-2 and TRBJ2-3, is GAGVSQSPSNKVTEKGKDVELRCDPISGHTALYWYRQSLGQGLEFLIYFQGNSAPDKSGLPSDRFSAERTGGSVSTLTIQRTQQEDSAVYLCASTLEVSTQYFGPGTRLTVL.

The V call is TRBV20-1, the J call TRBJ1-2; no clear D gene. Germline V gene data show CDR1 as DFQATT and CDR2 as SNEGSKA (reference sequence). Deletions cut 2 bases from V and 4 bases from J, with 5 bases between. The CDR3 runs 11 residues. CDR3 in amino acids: CSARNRYGYTF. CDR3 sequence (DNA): TGCAGTGCTAGAAACCGCTATGGCTACACCTTC.